This T cell receptor (beta chain) was identified in a study of T cell responses to AZD1222 COVID-19 vaccine. Worth noting for this clone: Antigen: not known.

Sequenced by immunoSEQ multiplex PCR; TCRdb stores in-frame clones only, minus some. The table records tens of thousands of clones, around 87% of them present only once. The CDR3 spans 15 residues. CDR1 is SGHRS and CDR2 is YFSETQ in the germline V gene. V lost 0 bases to trimming and J lost 2 bases; unmatched junction nucleotides: 4. Findings and limits, study-wide: Baseline antibody screening turned up just six or seven seropositive AZD1222 recipients. Reports say nearly half of spike-specific TCRs go after unmutated variant regions. Spike-wide vaccine-associated CD4 TCRs dominated at 160-218 and 743-854.

Sequenced here: peripheral blood, sampled on day 0 of AZD1222 vaccination. The V and J genes are TRBV5-1 and TRBJ2-5; TRBD1 matches at 7 bases. The source is an adult in good health. The CDR3 DNA follows: TGCGCCAGCAGCTTGGGACAGGGCCTTCAAGAGACCCAGTACTTC. Encoded protein: CASSLGQGLQETQYF.